This TCR beta chain was sequenced for a study of blood T cell repertoires in COVID-19. Turning to the study itself: Researchers got acute and convalescent COVID-19 samples from the United States, Italy and Spain. The cDNA or gDNA used as material had been derived from T cells, B-cell-depleted T cells, or PBMCs.

As handled by the study authors: Amplified reference gene primers provided the basis for estimating nucleated cell counts. TCRdb's copy holds only in-frame clones and misses some; the assay was immunoSEQ multiplex PCR. V and J calls and clone size are those listed in that table; D and trimming were worked out from the DNA. This sample has approximately 300,000 clones; more than 75% occur once, and the top ten carry approximately 1.5%. In germline, CDR1 is SGHTA, CDR2 FQGNSA. Trimming at V came to 5 bases and at J to 2 bases, leaving 9 bases not matched to a gene. The CDR3 consists of 17 residues. This chain joins TRBV7-2 and TRBJ2-3; 11 bases are a match to TRBD2. This sequence was found in a woman between 50 and 59 years old with acute or convalescent COVID-19. The sample was peripheral blood. CDR3 DNA sequence: TGTGCCAGCAGCCCTCGCCCTAGCGGGAGGAACACAGATACGCAGTATTTT. Translated, it gives CASSPRPSGRNTDTQYF.